These 19 T cell receptor beta chains were all obtained from the same sample, sequenced in a study of T cell responses to AZD1222 COVID-19 vaccine (dated by TCRdb to the early 2020s). Library preparation used the immunoSEQ multiplex PCR assay. TCRdb mirrors the immuneACCESS table, restricted to in-frame sequences. Some clones are absent from its copies; in checked studies, under half trace to an unresolved V gene, and the reason for the others is unknown. The sample contains approximately 140,000 clones, about 95% of them found a single time. The ten most abundant clones make up roughly 1.3% of the sample. The time point label on this specimen signifies: baseline before first vaccination. The sequenced sample was peripheral blood, obtained on day 0 of AZD1222 vaccination. These receptors all come from an adult in good health.

V and J are TRBV7-2 and TRBJ2-1; 12 bases line up with TRBD2. This CDR3 region has 15 residues. J lost 4 bases, V lost 4 bases, and 2 bases had no gene match. From germline, CDR1 is SGHTA and CDR2 FQGNSA. CDR3 sequence reads: CASSYGLAGYNEQFF. The CDR3 DNA sequence: TGTGCCAGCAGCTACGGACTAGCGGGGTACAATGAGCAGTTCTTC.

The V and J genes are TRBV4-2 and TRBJ1-1; tentative D call: TRBD1 (5 bases). V lost 0 bases, J lost 4 bases, and 15 bases lay in between. This CDR3 is built from 16 residues. Germline CDR1 LGHNA, CDR2 YNFKEQ. CDR3 loop: CASSQDWIRGLTEAFF. CDR3 nucleotide sequence: TGTGCCAGCAGCCAAGATTGGATCCGGGGCCTCACTGAAGCTTTCTTT.

The CDR3 loop reads CASSLEWSPTDTQYF. DNA of the CDR3: TGCGCCAGCAGCTTGGAATGGTCCCCCACAGATACGCAGTATTTT. The chain links TRBV5-1 to TRBJ2-3; no firm D call. The ends were cut back, 0 bases at V and 2 bases at J, with 10 bases in the middle. Per germline, CDR1 SGHRS and CDR2 YFSETQ. This CDR3 is built from 15 residues.

The chain uses TRBV6-2 or TRBV6-3 and TRBJ1-4, with unresolved D. Germline CDR1 is MNHEY and CDR2 is SVGEGT. Between the trimmed V and J ends, which lost 5 bases and 0 bases, there was a span of 13 bases. CDR3 length: 16 amino acids. CDR3 protein: CASSLPRTSTNEKLFF. In DNA form, the CDR3 reads TGTGCCAGCAGTCTTCCTCGTACTTCAACTAATGAAAAACTGTTTTTT.

The CDR3 sequence is CASTSLGQAPTGELFF. CDR3 DNA sequence: TGTGCCAGCACTTCCTTGGGGCAGGCTCCCACCGGGGAGCTGTTTTTT. The chain employs TRBV7-3 and TRBJ2-2, with a weak D call TRBD1 (5 bases). With 7 bases removed from V and 4 bases from J, the gap between germline ends came to 19 bases. CDR1 and CDR2 (germline): SGHTA, FQGTGA. CDR3 size: 16 residues.

The chain recombines TRBV29-1 with TRBJ2-1; 9 bases are a match to TRBD2. The trim removed 3 bases at V and 7 bases at J, leaving 7 bases unmatched. This CDR3 is 14 amino acids long. Germline loops: CDR1 SQVTM, CDR2 ANQGSEA. CDR3 DNA: TGCAGCGTTGATAGGCTAGCGGGAAGGAATGAGCAGTTCTTC. Its protein is CSVDRLAGRNEQFF.

The V call is TRBV4-3, the J call TRBJ2-1, with 14 bases fitting TRBD2. V shed 1 base, J shed 9 bases, and the junction held 5 bases outside the gene matches. The CDR3 consists of 16 residues. The germline V gene encodes CDR1 LGHNA and CDR2 YSLEER. CDR3 protein: CASSQAGTSGRSEQFF. The CDR3 DNA sequence: TGCGCCAGCAGCCAAGCAGGGACTAGCGGGAGATCTGAGCAGTTCTTC.

J is TRBJ1-2 and V is TRBV27, with D hard to call. Per the germline V gene, CDR1 is MNHEY and CDR2 is SMNVEV (reference sequence). The V and J ends lost 0 bases and 4 bases respectively, with 9 bases between them. The CDR3 spans 14 residues. In nucleotides, the CDR3 is TGTGCCAGCAGTTTATCGAGTCCGGTCTATGGCTACACCTTC. It specifies CASSLSSPVYGYTF.

The CDR3 protein is CASSTRIGKREVPSTDTQYF. Written as DNA, the CDR3 is TGCGCCAGCAGCACACGGATAGGGAAGCGGGAGGTCCCTAGCACAGATACGCAGTATTTT. The chain couples TRBV4-1 to TRBJ2-3; 9 bases are shared with TRBD2. This CDR3 region has 20 residues. Trimming removed 5 bases from V and 0 bases from J; junction bases left unmatched: 18. CDR1 and CDR2 (germline): MGHRA, YSYEKL.

This clone was recorded once. The CDR3: CASRTDTQETQYF. The CDR3 DNA is TGTGCCAGCAGAACCGACACTCAAGAGACCCAGTACTTC. The V call is TRBV6-6, the J call TRBJ2-5; no clear D gene. Trimming took 6 bases from V and 2 from J, leaving 10 bases between them. Germline assignment: CDR1 MNHNY and CDR2 SVGAGI (reference sequence). This CDR3 contains 13 residues.

The CDR3 sequence is CASSYSTIRTGRADYGYTF. The CDR3 DNA is TGTGCCAGCAGTTACTCGACGATCAGGACGGGGCGGGCTGACTATGGCTACACCTTC. V usage is TRBV6-2 or TRBV6-3 and J usage is TRBJ1-2; perhaps TRBD1 as D (5 bases). The length of the CDR3 is 19 residues. Trimming took off 0 bases at V and 3 bases at J, with 23 bases between the two ends. Germline CDR1 reads MNHEY; CDR2 reads SVGEGT.

The chain is built from TRBV5-5 and TRBJ2-5; a possible D gene is TRBD1 (6 bases). The germline CDR1 and CDR2 sequences are SGHKS and YYEKEE (reference sequence). Trimming pared 2 bases from V and 4 bases from J, leaving 12 bases between. The CDR3 totals 14 residues. DNA for the CDR3: TGTGCCAGCAGCTTTGACAGGCCTTCAGAGACCCAGTACTTC. It codes for CASSFDRPSETQYF.

The chain combines TRBV5-4 with TRBJ2-2, with unresolved D. Germline V lookup: CDR1 SGHNT, CDR2 YYREEE (reference sequence). Trimming cost V 2 bases and J 1 base, with 3 bases left between them. The CDR3 covers 13 residues. CDR3 region: CASSFGNTGELFF. The CDR3 DNA is TGTGCCAGCAGCTTCGGGAACACCGGGGAGCTGTTTTTT.

The V and J genes are TRBV7-3 and TRBJ1-1; D is undetermined. The CDR3 covers 13 residues. The V and J ends lost 5 bases and 7 bases respectively, with 14 bases between them. The germline V gene encodes CDR1 SGHTA and CDR2 FQGTGA. The CDR3 region has the DNA TGTGCCAGCAGCCCCGGCCCGGCCATTGAAGCTTTCTTT. This codes for CASSPGPAIEAFF.

This chain joins TRBV5-1 and TRBJ1-2; D gene ambiguous. CDR1 and CDR2 (germline): SGHRS, YFSETQ. Trimming took 4 bases from V and 5 from J, leaving 12 bases between them. The CDR3 contains 13 residues. For the CDR3, the DNA is TGCGCCAGCAGCGAGGACGGGTCATATGGCTACACCTTC. Translation: CASSEDGSYGYTF.

V usage is TRBV9 and J usage is TRBJ2-3; 7 bases align to TRBD2. The junction had 3 bases not matched to a gene; V was cut back by 0 bases and J by 2 bases. This CDR3 is built from 15 residues. The germline V gene encodes CDR1 SGDLS and CDR2 YYNGEE. The CDR3 sequence is CASSVGAGATDTQYF. The CDR3 bases are TGTGCCAGCAGCGTAGGGGCGGGAGCCACAGATACGCAGTATTTT.

This chain connects TRBV19 to TRBJ1-2, with 10 positions matching TRBD1. Losses at the gene ends were 4 bases for V and 4 bases for J; bases not matched to a gene: 6. Germline V lookup: CDR1 LNHDA, CDR2 SQIVND (reference sequence). The CDR3 has 15 amino acids. The CDR3 DNA follows: TGTGCCAGTAGTACCCAGGACAGGGGGAGCTATGGCTACACCTTC. Amino acid sequence: CASSTQDRGSYGYTF.

Notes on this clone: The junction and the germline gene differ at one end; a read error may be behind it. This chain uses TRBV7-9 with TRBJ1-2; the D gene is possibly TRBD1 (6 bases). In germline, CDR1 is SEHNR, CDR2 FQNEAQ (reference sequence). The CDR3 is 14 residues long. Written as DNA, the CDR3 is TGTGCCAGCACCTTACAGGGACTGGCGGATGGCTACACCTTC. Its translation is CASTLQGLADGYTF.

The chain carries TRBV10-3 and TRBJ1-6, with 7 bases fitting TRBD1. Unmatched junction bases numbered 4, after V lost 7 bases and J lost 4 bases. This CDR3 has 14 residues. Germline assignment: CDR1 ENHRY and CDR2 SYGVKD. DNA for the CDR3: TGTGCCATCAACTTGGACAGGTATAATTCACCCCTCCACTTT. It encodes CAINLDRYNSPLHF.